This T cell receptor beta chain was sequenced during a study of control samples from healthy donors and cancer patients. V lost 5 bases and J lost 0; bases outside the gene matches: 5. Germline V gives CDR1 MRHNA, CDR2 SNTAGT. The CDR3 totals 15 residues. Only in-frame clones appear in the TCRdb table, and some are missing; sequencing was by immunoSEQ multiplex PCR. Here the sample spans 150,000 to 170,000 clones, over 85% being singletons. This receptor was identified in a middle-aged man in good health. The sample consisted of blood. J is TRBJ1-1 and V is TRBV6-4, with 8 bases fitting TRBD1. The CDR3 sequence is CASSKDRGMNTEAFF. The CDR3 coding sequence is TGTGCCAGCAGTAAAGACAGGGGTATGAACACTGAAGCTTTCTTT.